Below, 4 T cell receptor beta chains from the same sample are listed, as sequenced in a study of vaccination effects on CD4 cells after COVID-19. Ahead of sequencing, the ViraFEST assay grew antigen-specific CD4+ T cells using viral peptide pools. CD4+ T cells were isolated after around 10 days of culture. Everyone in the study got two shots of either the BNT162b2 or mRNA-1273 vaccine. These receptors lack a known antigen. The method was immunoSEQ multiplex PCR; TCRdb's version includes in-frame clones alone and lacks a portion of them. This table holds 28,000 or so clones, about 73% found once. This specimen was CD4+ T cells from PBMCs cultured with HCoV-NL63 spike peptides, taken after COVID-19 vaccination. The receptors derive from a human donor who received a COVID-19 vaccine.

V and J are TRBV5-1 and TRBJ1-1, with a tentative D call TRBD1 (5 bases). The CDR3 extends over 14 amino acids. Trimming removed 6 bases from V and 1 base from J, with 13 bases in between. Germline CDR1 is SGHRS and CDR2 is YFSETQ. The chain's CDR3 is CASTLGTENTEAFF. The CDR3 DNA follows: TGCGCCAGCACCCTGGGGACGGAGAACACTGAAGCTTTCTTT.

V and J are TRBV5-5 and TRBJ2-3; D is uncertain. Germline loops: CDR1 SGHKS, CDR2 YYEKEE (reference sequence). Trimming pared 0 bases from V and 2 bases from J, leaving 16 bases between. This CDR3 is 17 amino acids long. CDR3 in amino acids: CASSLAPLYNPTDTQYF. In DNA form, the CDR3 reads TGTGCCAGCAGCTTGGCTCCATTATATAATCCCACAGATACGCAGTATTTT.

This chain uses TRBV10-3 with TRBJ2-2, with a weak D call TRBD2 (6 bases). Per germline, CDR1 ENHRY and CDR2 SYGVKD. The CDR3 is 15 amino acids. Trimming pared 8 bases from V and 0 bases from J, leaving 13 bases between. As DNA, the CDR3 is TGTGCCATCCGGCGGGGTGACTCGAACACCGGGGAGCTGTTTTTT. It is translated as CAIRRGDSNTGELFF.

The chain combines TRBV6-5 with TRBJ1-4; TRBD1 might be the D (6 bases). The V gene lost 7 bases and the J gene lost 5 bases, with 14 bases spanning the gap. The germline CDR1 and CDR2 sequences are MNHEY and SVGAGI. The CDR3 sequence is 14 residues long. The DNA for the CDR3 is TGTGCCAGCATGACGGGCGGGACAAATGAAAAACTGTTTTTT. Its protein is CASMTGGTNEKLFF.